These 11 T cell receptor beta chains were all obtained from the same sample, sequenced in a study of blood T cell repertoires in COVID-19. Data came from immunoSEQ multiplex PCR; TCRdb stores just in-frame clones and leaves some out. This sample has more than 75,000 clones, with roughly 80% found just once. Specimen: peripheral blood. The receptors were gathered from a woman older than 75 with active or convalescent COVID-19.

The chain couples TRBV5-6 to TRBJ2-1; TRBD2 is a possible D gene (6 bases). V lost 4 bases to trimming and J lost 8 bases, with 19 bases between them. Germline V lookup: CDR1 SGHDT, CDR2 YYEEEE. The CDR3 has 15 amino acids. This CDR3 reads CASSRIAEGKDEQFF. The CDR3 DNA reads TGTGCCAGCAGCAGGATAGCGGAGGGGAAGGATGAGCAGTTCTTC. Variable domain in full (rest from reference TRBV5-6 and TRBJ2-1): DAGVTQSPTHLIKTRGQQVTLRCSPKSGHDTVSWYQQALGQGPQFIFQYYEEEERQRGNFPDRFSGHQFPNYSSELNVNALLLGDSALYLCASSRIAEGKDEQFFGPGTRLTVL.

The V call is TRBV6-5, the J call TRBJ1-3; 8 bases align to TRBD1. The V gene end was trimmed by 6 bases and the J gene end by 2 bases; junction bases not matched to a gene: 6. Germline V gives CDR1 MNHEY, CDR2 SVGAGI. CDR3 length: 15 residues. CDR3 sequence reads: CASRPQGAAGNTIYF. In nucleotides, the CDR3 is TGTGCCAGCAGGCCGCAGGGGGCGGCTGGAAACACCATATATTTT.

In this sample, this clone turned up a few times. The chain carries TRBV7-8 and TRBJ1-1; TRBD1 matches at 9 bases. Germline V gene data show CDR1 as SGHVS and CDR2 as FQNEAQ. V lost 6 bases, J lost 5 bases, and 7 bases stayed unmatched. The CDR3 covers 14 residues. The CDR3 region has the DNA TGTGCCAGCAGTACACGGACAGGGGTAACTGAAGCTTTCTTT. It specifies CASSTRTGVTEAFF. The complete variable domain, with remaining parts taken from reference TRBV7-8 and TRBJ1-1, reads GAGVSQSPRYKVAKRGQDVALRCDPISGHVSLFWYQQALGQGPEFLTYFQNEAQLDKSGLPSDRFFAERPEGSVSTLKIQRTQQEDSAVYLCASSTRTGVTEAFFGQGTRLTVV.

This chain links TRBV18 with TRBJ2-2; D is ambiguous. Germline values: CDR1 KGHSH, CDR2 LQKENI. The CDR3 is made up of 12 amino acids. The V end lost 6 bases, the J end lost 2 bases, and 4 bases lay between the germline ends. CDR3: CASSFNTGELFF. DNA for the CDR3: TGTGCCAGCTCCTTTAACACCGGGGAGCTGTTTTTT.

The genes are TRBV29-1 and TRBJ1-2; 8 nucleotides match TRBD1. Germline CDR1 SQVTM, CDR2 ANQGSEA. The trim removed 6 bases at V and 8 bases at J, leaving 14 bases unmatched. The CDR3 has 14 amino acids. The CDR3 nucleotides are TGCAGCGTGGAGTCCGGACAGGGCGCTAGAGGCTACACCTTC. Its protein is CSVESGQGARGYTF. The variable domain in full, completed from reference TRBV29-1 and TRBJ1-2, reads SAVISQKPSRDICQRGTSLTIQCQVDSQVTMMFWYRQQPGQSLTLIATANQGSEATYESGFVIDKFPISRPNLTFSTLTVSNMSPEDSSIYLCSVESGQGARGYTFGSGTRLTVV.

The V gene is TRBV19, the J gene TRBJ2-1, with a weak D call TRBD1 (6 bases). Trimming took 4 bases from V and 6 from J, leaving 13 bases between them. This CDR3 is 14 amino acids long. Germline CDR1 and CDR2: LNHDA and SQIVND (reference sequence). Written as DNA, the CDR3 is TGTGCCAGTAGTACCAGACAGGCAGTCAATGAGCAGTTCTTC. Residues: CASSTRQAVNEQFF.

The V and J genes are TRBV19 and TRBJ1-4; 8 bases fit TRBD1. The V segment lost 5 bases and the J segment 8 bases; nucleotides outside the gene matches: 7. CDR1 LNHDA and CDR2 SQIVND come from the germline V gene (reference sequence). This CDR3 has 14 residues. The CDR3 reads CASSSQGAREKLFF. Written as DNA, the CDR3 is TGTGCCAGTAGTTCGCAGGGGGCGCGAGAAAAACTGTTTTTT.

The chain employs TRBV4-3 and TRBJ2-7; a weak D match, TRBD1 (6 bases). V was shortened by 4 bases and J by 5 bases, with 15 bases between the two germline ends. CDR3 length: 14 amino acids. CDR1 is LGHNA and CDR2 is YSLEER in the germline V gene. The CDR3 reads CASSPGLGGDEQYF. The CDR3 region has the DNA TGCGCCAGCAGCCCTGGGCTAGGGGGAGACGAGCAGTACTTC.

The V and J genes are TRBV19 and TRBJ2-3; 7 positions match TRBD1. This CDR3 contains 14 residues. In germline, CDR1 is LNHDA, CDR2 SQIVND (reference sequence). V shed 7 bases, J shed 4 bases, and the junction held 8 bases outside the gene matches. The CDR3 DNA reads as TGTGCCAGTACGGCTCGAGGGGGCGCAGATACGCAGTATTTT. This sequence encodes CASTARGGADTQYF.

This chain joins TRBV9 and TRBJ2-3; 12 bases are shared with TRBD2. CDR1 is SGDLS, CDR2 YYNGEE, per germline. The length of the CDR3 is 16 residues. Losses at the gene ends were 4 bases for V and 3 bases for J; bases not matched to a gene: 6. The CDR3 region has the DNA TGTGCCAGCAGCCCTAGCGGGGGGGCCGTTACAGATACGCAGTATTTT. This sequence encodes CASSPSGGAVTDTQYF. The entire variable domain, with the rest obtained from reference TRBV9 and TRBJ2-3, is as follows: DSGVTQTPKHLITATGQRVTLRCSPRSGDLSVYWYQQSLDQGLQFLIQYYNGEERAKGNILERFSAQQFPDLHSELNLSSLELGDSALYFCASSPSGGAVTDTQYFGPGTRLTVL.

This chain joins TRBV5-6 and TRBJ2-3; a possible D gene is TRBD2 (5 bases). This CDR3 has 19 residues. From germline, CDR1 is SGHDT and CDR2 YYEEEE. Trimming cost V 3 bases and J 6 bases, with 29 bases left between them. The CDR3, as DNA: TGTGCCAGCAGCTGGGCCCTTGAATCGGCGGGTGGGATATTGGATACGCAGTATTTT. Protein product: CASSWALESAGGILDTQYF.